These 9 T cell receptor beta chains share one sample of origin, sequenced in a study of technical replicates of blood from a handful of donors. Produced via immunoSEQ multiplex PCR; TCRdb's table is partial and in-frame only. This sample carries some 60,000 clones, approximately 95% of them seen once, and the ten largest clones take less than 3.5%. Sequencing input: PBMCs. These receptor sequences come from a human donor in good health. Some clones in this sample may be carry-over from other donors' samples.

V and J are TRBV6-1 and TRBJ1-1; 9 positions agree with TRBD1. The trim removed 5 bases at V and 5 bases at J, leaving 3 bases unmatched. The CDR3 totals 13 residues. Germline CDR1 and CDR2: MNHNS and SASEGT. The DNA for the CDR3 is TGTGCCAGCAGTTTAGGACAGGGGACTGAAGCTTTCTTT. Protein: CASSLGQGTEAFF.

The rearrangement links TRBV18 to TRBJ2-5; D gene uncertain. The germline gives CDR1 KGHSH, CDR2 LQKENI. This CDR3 contains 13 residues. Trimming stripped 3 bases from V and 2 bases from J, with 7 bases between. The CDR3 region has the DNA TGTGCCAGCTCACCGAGAAATCAAGAGACCCAGTACTTC. Residues: CASSPRNQETQYF.

This clone was counted once. The CDR3 region is CASSPGGRSTDTQYF. In DNA, the CDR3 is TGTGCCAGCAGCCCAGGGGGCCGGAGCACAGATACGCAGTATTTT. V usage is TRBV7-3 and J usage is TRBJ2-3; TRBD1 aligns across 8 bases. Trimming took 5 bases from V and 0 from J; bases not matched to a gene: 4. CDR1 and CDR2 (germline): SGHTA, FQGTGA. CDR3 length: 15 amino acids.

The rearrangement uses TRBV5-8 and TRBJ1-5; TRBD1 might be the D (5 bases). Trimming cost V 4 bases and J 6 bases, with 17 bases left between them. CDR1 is SGHTS, CDR2 YDEGEE, per germline. This CDR3 spans 15 amino acids. The CDR3 sequence: CASSRGRAAGQPQHF. Here the CDR3 DNA reads TGTGCCAGCAGCCGGGGGAGGGCCGCGGGTCAGCCCCAGCATTTT. The full variable domain, in which reference TRBV5-8 and TRBJ1-5 provide the parts outside the CDR3, is EAGVTQSPTHLIKTRGQQATLRCSPISGHTSVYWYQQALGLGLQFLLWYDEGEERNRGNFPPRFSGRQFPNYSSELNVNALELEDSALYLCASSRGRAAGQPQHFGDGTRLSIL.

The V gene is TRBV7-9, the J gene TRBJ1-1; unclear D gene. Germline-derived CDR1 and CDR2 are SEHNR and FQNEAQ (reference sequence). Trimming pared 5 bases from V and 4 bases from J, leaving 11 bases between. The CDR3 consists of 13 residues. CDR3 sequence reads: CASSLPPSTEAFF. For the CDR3, the DNA is TGTGCCAGCAGCCTCCCCCCGTCCACTGAAGCTTTCTTT.

CDR3 in amino acids: CASSEKRTSGIGTDTQYF. The CDR3 coding sequence is TGCGCCAGCAGTGAGAAGAGGACTAGCGGGATCGGTACAGATACGCAGTATTTT. The chain links TRBV10-2 to TRBJ2-3; TRBD2 aligns across 12 bases. Per the germline V gene, CDR1 is WSHSY and CDR2 is SAAADI. Losses at the gene ends were 2 bases for V and 3 bases for J; bases not matched to a gene: 9. The length of the CDR3 is 18 residues.

The genes are TRBV6-6 and TRBJ2-1; the match to TRBD2 covers 9 bases. This CDR3 has 15 amino acids. Germline V gene sequence: CDR1 MNHNY, CDR2 SVGAGI (reference sequence). V gave up 2 bases and J gave up 8 bases; unmatched junction bases: 7. The CDR3 DNA sequence: TGTGCCAGCAGTTACATTAGCGGGAGTAAGGATGAGCAGTTCTTC. Protein sequence: CASSYISGSKDEQFF.

The CDR3 bases are TGTGCCAGCAGCCCCCATTCGGGGTCCTCCTACGAGCAGTACTTC. Translation: CASSPHSGSSYEQYF. V is TRBV7-9 and J is TRBJ2-7; TRBD2 is a possible D gene (5 bases). Trimming left V 5 bases short and J 0 bases short, with 14 bases between. Germline lookup yields CDR1 SEHNR and CDR2 FQNEAQ (reference sequence). This CDR3 is 15 amino acids long. Full variable domain (rest looked up from reference TRBV7-9 and TRBJ2-7): DTGVSQNPRHKITKRGQNVTFRCDPISEHNRLYWYRQTLGQGPEFLTYFQNEAQLEKSRLLSDRFSAERPKGSFSTLEIQRTEQGDSAMYLCASSPHSGSSYEQYFGPGTRLTVT.

The chain couples TRBV11-3 to TRBJ2-1; 7 bases match TRBD2. The CDR3 has 15 residues. The J segment lost 9 bases and the V segment lost 5 bases, leaving 13 bases of the junction unmatched. CDR1 and CDR2 (germline): SGHNT, YENEEA. CDR3 sequence reads: CASSPGGLLGGEQFF. The CDR3 DNA sequence: TGTGCCAGCAGCCCGGGGGGACTACTCGGAGGTGAGCAGTTCTTC.